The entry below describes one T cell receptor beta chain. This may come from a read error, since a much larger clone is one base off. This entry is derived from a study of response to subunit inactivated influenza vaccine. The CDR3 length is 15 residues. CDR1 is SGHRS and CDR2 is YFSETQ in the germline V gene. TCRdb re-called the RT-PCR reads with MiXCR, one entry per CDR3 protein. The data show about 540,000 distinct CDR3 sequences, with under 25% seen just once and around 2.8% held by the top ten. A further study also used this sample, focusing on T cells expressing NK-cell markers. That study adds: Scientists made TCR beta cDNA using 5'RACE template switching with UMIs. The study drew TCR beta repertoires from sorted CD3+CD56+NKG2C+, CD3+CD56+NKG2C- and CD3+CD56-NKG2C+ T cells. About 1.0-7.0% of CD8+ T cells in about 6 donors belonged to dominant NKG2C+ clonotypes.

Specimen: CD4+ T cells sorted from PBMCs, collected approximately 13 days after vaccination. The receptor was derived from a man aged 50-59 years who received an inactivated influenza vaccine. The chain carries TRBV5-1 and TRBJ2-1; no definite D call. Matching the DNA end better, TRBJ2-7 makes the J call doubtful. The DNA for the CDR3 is TGCGCCAGCAGTCTGGCCCAGGCGGCGTACAATGAGCAGTACTTC. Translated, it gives CASSLAQAAYNEQYF.